The clone carrying this T cell receptor beta chain was found a few times. In the same sample, other DNA sequences code for this CDR3. This record belongs to a study of blood T cell repertoires in COVID-19. Participants were aged about 18 to 89 years from about two dozen US areas. This CDR3 spans 14 amino acids. The germline V gene has CDR1 SGHRS and CDR2 YFSETQ. Unmatched junction bases numbered 2, after V lost 0 bases and J lost 4 bases. Here immunoSEQ multiplex PCR was the method, and the copy in TCRdb shows in-frame clones only, minus some. The sample holds some 300,000 clones; about nine tenths are singletons and the top ten take about 9.9%.

This chain joins TRBV5-1 and TRBJ2-7; 9 bases align to TRBD1. The sequence was obtained from a woman between 35 and 50 years old who had recovered from COVID-19. The sequencing sample was made of PBMCs or T cells enriched from blood (not recorded which). The CDR3 here is CASSLGGQGYEQYF. CDR3 bases: TGCGCCAGCAGCTTGGGTGGACAGGGGTACGAGCAGTACTTC.